The source of this T cell receptor beta chain is a study of T cell responses to AZD1222 COVID-19 vaccine. This CDR3 region has 14 residues. Germline assignment: CDR1 MRHNA and CDR2 SNTAGT. The ends were cut back, 5 bases at V and 6 bases at J, with 13 bases in the middle. Sequencing was performed with immunoSEQ multiplex PCR; in TCRdb, only in-frame clones are kept and a portion is missing. Among approximately 260,000 clones listed, approximately 93% were seen once. The gene calls are TRBV6-4 and TRBJ2-2; D uncertain. The sequence derives from an adult in good health. The source material was peripheral blood, sampled on day 0 of AZD1222 vaccination. Here the CDR3 DNA reads TGTGCCAGCAGTTCGGACCCCCTGGCCGGGGAGCTGTTTTTT. This codes for CASSSDPLAGELFF.